Given below is one TCR beta chain in context. Its antigen is as yet unknown. This sample was taken from a study of early stage breast cancer tumors. Study-wide background: About 70% of the 16 invasive tumors were ER+, PR+ and HER2-.

General observations from the study: Comparing each tissue with blood distinguished tumor from normal in about 85% of the 16 patients.

V gave up 5 bases and J gave up 4 bases, with 8 bases separating them. This CDR3 region has 12 residues. CDR1 and CDR2 from the germline V gene are LNHDA and SQIVND (reference sequence). Produced via immunoSEQ multiplex PCR; TCRdb's table is partial and in-frame only. The sample lists about 69,000 clones, over 80% seen once, with approximately 4.5% in the top ten. This sequence originates from a person aged 35-55 years with breast cancer. This chain uses TRBV19 with TRBJ1-1; a possible D gene is TRBD1 (6 bases). Sequencing was done on a sample of blood. CDR3 protein: CASSGQFTEAFF. The CDR3, as DNA: TGTGCCAGTAGTGGACAGTTCACTGAAGCTTTCTTT.